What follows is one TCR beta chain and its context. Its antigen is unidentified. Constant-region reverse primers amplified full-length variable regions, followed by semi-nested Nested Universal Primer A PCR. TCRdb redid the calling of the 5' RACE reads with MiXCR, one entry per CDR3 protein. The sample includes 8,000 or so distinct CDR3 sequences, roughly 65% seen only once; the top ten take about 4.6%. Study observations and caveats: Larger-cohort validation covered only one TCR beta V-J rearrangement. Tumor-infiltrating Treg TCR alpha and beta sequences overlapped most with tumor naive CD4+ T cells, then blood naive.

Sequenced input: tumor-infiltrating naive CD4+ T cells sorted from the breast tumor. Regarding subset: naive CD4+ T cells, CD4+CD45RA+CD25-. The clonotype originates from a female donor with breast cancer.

The CDR3 reads CSARRGFGRSSVKWGNEQFF. CDR3 DNA: TGCAGTGCTAGGAGGGGGTTTGGGCGGTCTAGCGTAAAATGGGGGAATGAGCAGTTCTTC. The V gene is TRBV20-1, the J gene TRBJ2-1; D is perhaps TRBD1 or TRBD2 (6 bases each). V gave up 3 bases and J gave up 7 bases, with 34 bases separating them. The CDR3 spans 20 residues. In germline, CDR1 is DFQATT, CDR2 SNEGSKA (reference sequence).